The 3 T cell receptor beta chains in this list originate from one sample, sequenced in a study of cytomegalovirus exposure and HLA in healthy donors. Primers included in the PCR were 60 Vbeta and 13 Jbeta primers. Clones were read by immunoSEQ multiplex PCR, and TCRdb kept only the in-frame ones, dropping some. The sample lists 130,000 or so clones; over 75% were seen once. Sequences were obtained from PBMCs. These receptors were collected from a man aged 25-45 years in good health and CMV-seronegative.

The CDR3 spells CATSRAEGPGLYGYTF. In nucleotides, the CDR3 is TGTGCCACCAGCAGAGCCGAGGGCCCGGGCCTGTATGGCTACACCTTC. V is TRBV15 and J is TRBJ1-2, with no clear D. The germline V and J ends were trimmed by 1 base and 5 bases, with 17 bases remaining between them. CDR1 is LNHNV, CDR2 YYDKDF, per germline (reference sequence). CDR3 size: 16 residues.

This rearrangement joins TRBV4-2 to TRBJ1-1; weak D call: TRBD1 (6 bases). The CDR3 is 14 amino acids. The germline V gene has CDR1 LGHNA and CDR2 YNFKEQ. Trimming stripped 4 bases from V and 2 bases from J, with 11 bases between. Here the CDR3 DNA reads TGTGCCAGCAGCCCGCGGACAGTAAACACTGAAGCTTTCTTT. Translating gives CASSPRTVNTEAFF.

V usage is TRBV11-1 and J usage is TRBJ2-5; tentative D call: TRBD2 (5 bases). The CDR3 contains 16 residues. Trimming took off 4 bases at V and 7 bases at J, with 22 bases between the two ends. CDR1 is SGHAT and CDR2 is FQDESV in the germline V gene (reference sequence). Here the CDR3 DNA reads TGTGCCAGCAGCTCCTCCCGGACTTCCATGAAGCGGACCCAGTACTTC. Residues: CASSSSRTSMKRTQYF.